This T cell receptor beta chain was sequenced during a study of T-cell reconstitution after alpha-beta-depleted transplantation in children. TCRbeta library preparation incorporated unique molecular identifiers. MiXCR was run by TCRdb on the PCR reads, yielding one entry per CDR3 protein. The sample carries a few hundred thousand distinct CDR3 sequences, about 9.3% recorded once. This clonotype was picked up many times. The V and J ends lost 3 bases and 4 bases respectively, with 9 bases between them. CDR3 size: 14 residues. The J gene is TRBJ2-2, the V gene TRBV12-3 or TRBV12-4; D is perhaps TRBD1 (6 bases). This clonotype was obtained from a human donor who donated a stem cell graft to a child with acute lymphoblastic leukemia. Material: PBMCs from the stem cell graft donor, obtained from the stem cell graft. CDR3 protein: CASSFLGATGELFF. The CDR3 DNA follows: TGTGCCAGCAGTTTCTTGGGGGCCACCGGGGAGCTGTTTTTT.